The source of this T cell receptor beta chain is a study of blood T cell repertoires in COVID-19. Profiling relied on immunoSEQ multiplex PCR, and the TCRdb table lists in-frame clones only, not all of them. The top ten hold roughly 4% of the sample, which has a few hundred thousand clones, approximately 85% seen once. Trimming took 9 bases from V and 4 from J, leaving 16 bases between them. This CDR3 is built from 14 residues. Germline V CDR1 and CDR2: MNHEY, SVGAGI. Sequencing was performed on PBMCs or T cells enriched from blood (not recorded which). The receptor was isolated from a woman in her 30s who had recovered from COVID-19. The rearrangement joins TRBV6-5 to TRBJ2-1; D is possibly TRBD2 (5 bases). CDR3 amino acids: CASSRTQGYNEQFF. CDR3 coding DNA: TGTGCCAGTTCCCGGACTCAAGGGTACAATGAGCAGTTCTTC.